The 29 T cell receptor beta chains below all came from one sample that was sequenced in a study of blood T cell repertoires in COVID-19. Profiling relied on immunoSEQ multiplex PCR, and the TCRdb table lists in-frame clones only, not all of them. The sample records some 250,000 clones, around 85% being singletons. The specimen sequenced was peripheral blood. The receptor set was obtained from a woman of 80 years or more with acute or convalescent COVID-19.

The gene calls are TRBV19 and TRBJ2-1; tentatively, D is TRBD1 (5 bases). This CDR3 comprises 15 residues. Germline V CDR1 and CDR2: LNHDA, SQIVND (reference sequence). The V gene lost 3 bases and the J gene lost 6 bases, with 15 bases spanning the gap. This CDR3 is CASSIRYAQGNEQFF. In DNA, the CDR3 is TGTGCCAGTAGTATCCGGTACGCTCAGGGCAATGAGCAGTTCTTC.

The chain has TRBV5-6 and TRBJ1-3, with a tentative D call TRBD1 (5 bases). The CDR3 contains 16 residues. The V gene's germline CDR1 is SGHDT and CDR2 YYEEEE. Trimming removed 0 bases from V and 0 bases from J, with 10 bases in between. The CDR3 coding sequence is TGTGCCAGCAGCTTGGCCGGGGGGACCTCTGGAAACACCATATATTTT. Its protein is CASSLAGGTSGNTIYF.

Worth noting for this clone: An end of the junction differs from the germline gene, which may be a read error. CDR3 coding DNA: TGCGCCAGCAGCCAAGTACAGGGTGGGGGGCTGTTTTTT. Translated, it gives CASSQVQGGGLFF. The chain employs TRBV4-1 and TRBJ2-2; possible D gene TRBD1, 6 bases. Germline-derived CDR1 and CDR2 are MGHRA and YSYEKL. CDR3 length: 13 amino acids.

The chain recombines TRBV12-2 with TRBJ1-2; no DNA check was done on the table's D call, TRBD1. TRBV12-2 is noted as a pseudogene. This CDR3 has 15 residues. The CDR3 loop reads CASREYRGQDYGYTF. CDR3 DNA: TGTGCAAGTCGCGAGTACAGGGGGCAGGACTATGGCTACACCTTC.

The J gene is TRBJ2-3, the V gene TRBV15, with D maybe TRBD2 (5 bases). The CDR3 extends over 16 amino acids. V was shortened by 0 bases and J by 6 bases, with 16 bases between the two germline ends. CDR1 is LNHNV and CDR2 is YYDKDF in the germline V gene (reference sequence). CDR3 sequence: CATSRDLHRGSDTQYF. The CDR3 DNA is TGTGCCACCAGCAGAGATTTACACCGAGGGTCCGATACGCAGTATTTT.

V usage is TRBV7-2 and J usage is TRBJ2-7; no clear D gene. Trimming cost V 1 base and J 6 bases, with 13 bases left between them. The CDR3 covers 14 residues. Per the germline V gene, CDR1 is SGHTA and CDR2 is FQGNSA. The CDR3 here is CASSLVTPAFEQYF. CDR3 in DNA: TGTGCCAGCAGCTTAGTTACTCCTGCCTTCGAGCAGTACTTC.

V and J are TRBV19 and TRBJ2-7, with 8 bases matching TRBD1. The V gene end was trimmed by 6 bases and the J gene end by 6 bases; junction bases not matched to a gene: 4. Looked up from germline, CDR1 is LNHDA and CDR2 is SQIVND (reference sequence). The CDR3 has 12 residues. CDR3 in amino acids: CASSYGQGEQYF. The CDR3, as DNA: TGTGCCAGTAGCTACGGACAGGGCGAGCAGTACTTC.

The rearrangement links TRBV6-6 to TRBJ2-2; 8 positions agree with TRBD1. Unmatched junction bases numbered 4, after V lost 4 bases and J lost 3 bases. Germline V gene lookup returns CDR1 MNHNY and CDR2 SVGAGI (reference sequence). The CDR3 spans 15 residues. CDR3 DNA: TGTGCCAGCAGTTGGACAGGGCGGGACACCGGGGAGCTGTTTTTT. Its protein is CASSWTGRDTGELFF.

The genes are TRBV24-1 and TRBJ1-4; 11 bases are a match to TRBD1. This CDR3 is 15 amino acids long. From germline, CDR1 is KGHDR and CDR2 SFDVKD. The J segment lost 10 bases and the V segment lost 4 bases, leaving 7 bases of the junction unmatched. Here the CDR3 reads CATSDPRTGGGKLFF. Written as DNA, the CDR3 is TGTGCCACCAGTGACCCCCGGACAGGGGGCGGAAAACTGTTTTTT.

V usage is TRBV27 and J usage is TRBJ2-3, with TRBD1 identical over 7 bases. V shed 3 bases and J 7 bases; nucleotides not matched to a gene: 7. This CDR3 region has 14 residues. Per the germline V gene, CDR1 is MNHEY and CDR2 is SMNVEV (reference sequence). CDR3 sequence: CASSFSRQGHTQYF. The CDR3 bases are TGTGCCAGCAGTTTCTCCCGACAGGGCCATACGCAGTATTTT.

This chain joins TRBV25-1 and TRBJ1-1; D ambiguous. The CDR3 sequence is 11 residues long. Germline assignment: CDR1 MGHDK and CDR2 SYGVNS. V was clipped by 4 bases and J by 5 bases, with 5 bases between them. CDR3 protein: CASSVTTEAFF. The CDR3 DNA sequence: TGTGCCAGCAGTGTAACAACTGAAGCTTTCTTT.

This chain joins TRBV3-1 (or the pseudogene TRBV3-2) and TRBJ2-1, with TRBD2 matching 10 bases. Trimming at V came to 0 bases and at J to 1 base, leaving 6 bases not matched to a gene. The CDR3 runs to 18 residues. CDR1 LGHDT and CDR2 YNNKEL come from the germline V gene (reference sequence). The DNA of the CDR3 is TGTGCCAGCAGCCAAGATAGGAGCGGGGGGGTTTCCTACAATGAGCAGTTCTTC. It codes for CASSQDRSGGVSYNEQFF.

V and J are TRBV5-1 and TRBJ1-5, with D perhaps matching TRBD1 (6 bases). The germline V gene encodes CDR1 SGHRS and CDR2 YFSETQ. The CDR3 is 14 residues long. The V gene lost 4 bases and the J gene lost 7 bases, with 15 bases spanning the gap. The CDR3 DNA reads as TGCGCCAGCAGCCCTATTAACAGGGACCAGCCCCAGCATTTT. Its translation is CASSPINRDQPQHF.

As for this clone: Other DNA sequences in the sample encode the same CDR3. The CDR3 here is CASSRGLQETQYF. The CDR3 region has the DNA TGTGCCAGCTCACGTGGCCTTCAAGAGACCCAGTACTTC. The genes are TRBV18 and TRBJ2-5; D is uncertain. Trimming pared 4 bases from V and 2 bases from J, leaving 8 bases between. This CDR3 spans 13 amino acids. Germline V gene lookup returns CDR1 KGHSH and CDR2 LQKENI. Supplemented by reference TRBV18 and TRBJ2-5, the full variable domain reads NAGVMQNPRHLVRRRGQEARLRCSPMKGHSHVYWYRQLPEEGLKFMVYLQKENIIDESGMPKERFSAEFPKEGPSILRIQQVVRGDSAAYFCASSRGLQETQYFGPGTRLLVL.

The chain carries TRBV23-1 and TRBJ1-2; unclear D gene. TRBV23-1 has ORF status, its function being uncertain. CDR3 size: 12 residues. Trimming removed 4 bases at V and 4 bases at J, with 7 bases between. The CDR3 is CASSLGFYGYTF. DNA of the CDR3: TGCGCCAGCAGTCTCGGGTTCTATGGCTACACCTTC.

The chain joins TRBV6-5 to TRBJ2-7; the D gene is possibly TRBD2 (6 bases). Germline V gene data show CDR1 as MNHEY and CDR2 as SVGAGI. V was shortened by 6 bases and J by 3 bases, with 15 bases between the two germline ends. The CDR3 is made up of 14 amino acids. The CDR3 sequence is CASSTKTGGYEQYF. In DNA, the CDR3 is TGTGCCAGCAGCACCAAAACCGGGGGCTACGAGCAGTACTTC.

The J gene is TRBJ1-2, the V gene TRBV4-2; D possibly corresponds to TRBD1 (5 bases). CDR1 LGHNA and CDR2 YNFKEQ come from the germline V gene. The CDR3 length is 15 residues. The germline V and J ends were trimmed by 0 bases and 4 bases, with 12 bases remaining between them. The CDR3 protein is CASSQELGGPYGYTF. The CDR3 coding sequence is TGTGCCAGCAGCCAAGAATTGGGGGGTCCCTATGGCTACACCTTC.

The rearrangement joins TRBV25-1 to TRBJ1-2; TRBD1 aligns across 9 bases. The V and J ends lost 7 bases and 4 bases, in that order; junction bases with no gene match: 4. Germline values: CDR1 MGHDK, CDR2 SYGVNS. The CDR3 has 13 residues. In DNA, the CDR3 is TGTGCCAGCAAGGGGGGACAGGGCTATGGCTACACCTTC. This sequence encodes CASKGGQGYGYTF.

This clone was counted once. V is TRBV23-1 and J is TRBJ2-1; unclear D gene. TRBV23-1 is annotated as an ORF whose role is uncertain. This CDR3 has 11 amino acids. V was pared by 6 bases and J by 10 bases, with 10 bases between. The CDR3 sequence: CASSSNGEQFF. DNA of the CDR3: TGCGCCAGCAGCTCAAACGGGGAGCAGTTCTTC.

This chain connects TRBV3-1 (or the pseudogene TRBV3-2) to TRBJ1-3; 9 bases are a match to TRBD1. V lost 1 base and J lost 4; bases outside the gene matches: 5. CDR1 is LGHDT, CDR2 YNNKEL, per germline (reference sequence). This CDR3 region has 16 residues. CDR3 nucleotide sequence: TGTGCCAGCAGCCAAGCCGGGACAGGGAGGGGAAACACCATATATTTT. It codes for CASSQAGTGRGNTIYF.

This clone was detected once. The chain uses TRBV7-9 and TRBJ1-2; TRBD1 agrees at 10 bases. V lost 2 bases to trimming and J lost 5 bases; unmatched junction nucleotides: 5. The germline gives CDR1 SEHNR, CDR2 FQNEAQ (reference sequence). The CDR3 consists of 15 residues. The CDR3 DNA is TGTGCCAGCAGCTTACGGGGGACAGGGGCTTATGGCTACACCTTC. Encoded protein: CASSLRGTGAYGYTF.

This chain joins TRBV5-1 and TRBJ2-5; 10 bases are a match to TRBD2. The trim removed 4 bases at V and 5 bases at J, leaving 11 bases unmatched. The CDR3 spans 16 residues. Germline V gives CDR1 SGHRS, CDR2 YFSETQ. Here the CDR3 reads CASSISSGRALETQYF. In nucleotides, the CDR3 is TGCGCCAGCAGCATATCGAGCGGGAGGGCCCTTGAGACCCAGTACTTC.

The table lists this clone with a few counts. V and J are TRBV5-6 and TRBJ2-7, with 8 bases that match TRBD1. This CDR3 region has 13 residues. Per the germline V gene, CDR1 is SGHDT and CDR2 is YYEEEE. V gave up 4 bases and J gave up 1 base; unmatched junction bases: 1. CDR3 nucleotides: TGTGCCAGCAGCCGGACAGGGTCCTACGAGCAGTACTTC. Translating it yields CASSRTGSYEQYF.

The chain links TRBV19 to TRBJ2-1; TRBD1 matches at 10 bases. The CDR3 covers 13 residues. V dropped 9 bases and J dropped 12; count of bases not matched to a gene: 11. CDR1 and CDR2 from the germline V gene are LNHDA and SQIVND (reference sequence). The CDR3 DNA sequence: TGTGCCAGCACCGGGACAGGGGATGCGGCGCAGTTCTTC. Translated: CASTGTGDAAQFF.

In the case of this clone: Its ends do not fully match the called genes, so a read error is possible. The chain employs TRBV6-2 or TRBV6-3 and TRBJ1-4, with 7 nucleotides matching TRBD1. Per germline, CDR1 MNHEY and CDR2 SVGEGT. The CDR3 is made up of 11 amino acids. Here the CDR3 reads CASSASDRPHF. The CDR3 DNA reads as TGTGCCAGCAGTGCCTCGGACAGGCCTCATTTT.

CDR3 in DNA: TGTGCTAGTGGAACCCCTAAAAATGGCAATCAGCCCCAGCATTTT. Translation gives CASGTPKNGNQPQHF. This chain uses TRBV12-5 with TRBJ1-5, with unresolved D. In germline, CDR1 is LGHNT, CDR2 FRNRAP. This CDR3 has 15 amino acids. Trimming took 6 bases from V and 2 from J, leaving 14 bases between them.

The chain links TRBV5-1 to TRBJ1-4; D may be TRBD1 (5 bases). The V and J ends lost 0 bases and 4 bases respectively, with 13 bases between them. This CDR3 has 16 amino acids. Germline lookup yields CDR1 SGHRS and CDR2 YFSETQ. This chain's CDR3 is CASSLAQGWINEKLFF. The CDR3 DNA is TGCGCCAGCAGCTTGGCCCAGGGTTGGATTAATGAAAAACTGTTTTTT.

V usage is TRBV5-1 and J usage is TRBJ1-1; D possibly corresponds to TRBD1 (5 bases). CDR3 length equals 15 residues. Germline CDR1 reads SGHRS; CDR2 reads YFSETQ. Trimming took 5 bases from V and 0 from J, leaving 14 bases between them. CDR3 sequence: CASSQTAAMNTEAFF. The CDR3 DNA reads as TGCGCCAGCAGTCAGACAGCCGCTATGAACACTGAAGCTTTCTTT.

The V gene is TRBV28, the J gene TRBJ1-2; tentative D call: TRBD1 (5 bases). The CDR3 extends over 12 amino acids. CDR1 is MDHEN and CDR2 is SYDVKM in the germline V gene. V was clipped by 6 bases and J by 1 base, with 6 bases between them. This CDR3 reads CASRQGNYGYTF. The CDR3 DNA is TGTGCCAGCAGGCAGGGTAACTATGGCTACACCTTC.